Listed below are T cell receptor beta chains from one sample, sequenced in a study of blood T cell repertoires in COVID-19. Using immunoSEQ multiplex PCR, the repertoire was profiled, and TCRdb retains in-frame clones only, with some absent. The data hold over 110,000 clones, with about 87% observed a single time. The sample comprised PBMCs or T cells enriched from blood (not recorded which). Source of these receptors: a man in his sixties who had recovered from COVID-19. The CDR3 runs from the conserved cysteine through the conserved F or W. The order of the fields is clone size, CDR3 length, V gene, D gene, J gene, CDR3 DNA, CDR3 protein. The D gene is left open where the match is weak. Expanded clones are given a class, and other clones once, few, many or no size at all.

-,14,TRBV2,-,TRBJ1-6,TGTGCCAGCAGTGATTTACAGGGAAATTCACCCCTCCACTTT,CASSDLQGNSPLHF
-,14,TRBV2,-,TRBJ1-4,TGTGCCAGCAGTGAACAAGGGGTTCTGGAAAAACTGTTTTTT,CASSEQGVLEKLFF
-,20,TRBV23-1,TRBD1,TRBJ2-2,TGCGCCAGCAGTCCCGCCCGGCAGGGGGCGAAACCTAGGGGCACCGGGGAGCTGTTTTTT,CASSPARQGAKPRGTGELFF
-,16,TRBV2,TRBD1,TRBJ2-5,TGTGCCAGCCTAAGTGGGCCGAGACAGGGGACGGAGACCCAGTACTTC,CASLSGPRQGTETQYF
-,13,TRBV30,TRBD1,TRBJ2-7,TGTGCCTGGAGTGTACTTCCCAGGGGGCCTAAGTACTTC,CAWSVLPRGPKYF
-,13,TRBV10-3,-,TRBJ2-1,TGTGCCATCAGTGACCACACAGGGAATGAGCAGTTCTTC,CAISDHTGNEQFF
-,15,TRBV11-2,TRBD2,TRBJ2-1,TGTGCCAGCAGCTTCAATGGACTAGCGGCCAATGAGCAGTTCTTC,CASSFNGLAANEQFF
-,15,TRBV6-5,-,TRBJ2-2,TGTGCCAGCAGTTACTGGGGGGGCTTAGGCGGGGAGCTGTTTTTT,CASSYWGGLGGELFF
-,15,TRBV27,TRBD1,TRBJ1-1,TGTGCCAGCAGGCAGGGGGGCACCTTTTACACTGAAGCTTTCTTT,CASRQGGTFYTEAFF
-,11,TRBV19,-,TRBJ2-1,TGTGCCAGTCGGCGGGGCAATGAGCAGTTCTTC,CASRRGNEQFF
-,13,TRBV6-4,TRBD1,TRBJ1-2,TGTGCCAGCAGCGAGGGACAGGGATATGGCTACACCTTC,CASSEGQGYGYTF
-,18,TRBV6-1,-,TRBJ1-5,TGTGCCAGCAGTGAAGCGCCTGGGGACTTCATTTTCTATCAGCCCCAGCATTTT,CASSEAPGDFIFYQPQHF
-,14,TRBV28,-,TRBJ2-2,TGTGCCAGTGGGTGGGAGTATAACACCGGGGAGCTGTTTTTT,CASGWEYNTGELFF
few,15,TRBV27,TRBD1,TRBJ2-7,TGTGCCAGCACCCGGAGGCCAGGGGGCGAGTACGAGCAGTACTTC,CASTRRPGGEYEQYF
-,13,TRBV7-2,-,TRBJ1-2,TGTGCCAGCAGCGCGACTACAGCCTATGGCTACACCTTC,CASSATTAYGYTF
-,16,TRBV29-1,TRBD2,TRBJ2-1,TGCAGCGTTGAGGTGACTAGCGGGAGGGGAGTTTATGAGCAGTTCTTC,CSVEVTSGRGVYEQFF
-,17,TRBV7-3,-,TRBJ2-2,TGTGCCAGCAGCGCCTCCCCCGGGATACTGAACACCGGGGAGCTGTTTTTT,CASSASPGILNTGELFF
-,17,TRBV6-6,TRBD1,TRBJ2-2,TGTGCCAGCAGTCCCAGAGCGGGACAGGGGACGTCCGGGGAGCTGTTTTTT,CASSPRAGQGTSGELFF
-,15,TRBV7-8,-,TRBJ2-7,TGTGCCAGCAGTTTCTCCGGGACAAAGGCCCTCGAGCAGTACTTC,CASSFSGTKALEQYF
few,14,TRBV2,TRBD2,TRBJ2-5,TGTGCCAGCGTATATAGCGGGAGGGGAGAGACCCAGTACTTC,CASVYSGRGETQYF
-,17,TRBV5-4,-,TRBJ1-4,TGTGCCAGCAGCATCGGGACACACGGGGGGACTAATGAAAAACTGTTTTTT,CASSIGTHGGTNEKLFF
-,15,TRBV14,TRBD1,TRBJ2-5,TGTGCCAGCAGCCGGACTGGGACAGGGACTGGGACCCAGTACTTC,CASSRTGTGTGTQYF
-,15,TRBV6-4,TRBD2,TRBJ2-1,TGTGCCAGCAGCTTTAGACTAGCTCCCCCAAATGAGCAGTTCTTC,CASSFRLAPPNEQFF
-,16,TRBV5-1,TRBD1,TRBJ2-2,TGCGCCAGCAGCTCTTGGGGACAGGGTTCCACCGGGGAGCTGTTTTTT,CASSSWGQGSTGELFF
-,11,TRBV30,TRBD1,TRBJ2-7,TGTGCCTGGGGACAGGGTTTGGAGCAGTACTTC,CAWGQGLEQYF
-,15,TRBV6-1,-,TRBJ1-6,TGTGCCAGCAGTGAAGAGGGAGTAATCAATTCACCCCTCCACTTT,CASSEEGVINSPLHF
-,15,TRBV18,-,TRBJ1-2,TGTGCCAGCTCTCCGACGATTGGGGGCTGGGATGGCTACACCTTC,CASSPTIGGWDGYTF
-,16,TRBV27,TRBD2,TRBJ2-1,TGTGCCAGCAGTGGCCTAGCGGGAGCGGTCTACAATGAGCAGTTCTTC,CASSGLAGAVYNEQFF
-,13,TRBV30,-,TRBJ1-3,TGTGCCTGGAGCCGAGGCTCTGGAAACACCATATATTTT,CAWSRGSGNTIYF
-,14,TRBV6-1,TRBD1,TRBJ1-5,TGTGCCAGCAGGGAAGGACAGGGCGTTCAGCCCCAGCATTTT,CASREGQGVQPQHF
-,17,TRBV2,TRBD1,TRBJ2-7,TGTGCCAGCAGTGATCGCAGGGGGCTTCCCTCCTCCTACGAGCAGTACTTC,CASSDRRGLPSSYEQYF
-,11,TRBV28,-,TRBJ1-1,TGCGTTACGGGACACCACACTGAAGCTTTCTTT,CVTGHHTEAFF
-,12,TRBV5-8,-,TRBJ2-1,TGTGCCAGCAGTGTTTGGCAAAATGCGCAGTTCTTC,CASSVWQNAQFF
-,13,TRBV18,-,TRBJ1-1,TGTGCCAGCTCACCACCGGGGCAGTATGAAGCTTTCTTT,CASSPPGQYEAFF
-,13,TRBV5-4,TRBD1,TRBJ2-2,TGTGCCTCTAAGGCAGGGGGCCACGGGGAGCTGTTTTTT,CASKAGGHGELFF
-,14,TRBV28,-,TRBJ1-5,TGTGCCAGTAGACAGCTACCTAGCAATCAGCCCCAGCATTTT,CASRQLPSNQPQHF
-,16,TRBV2,TRBD2,TRBJ2-3,TGTGCCAGCAAGGTCGGAAGACTAGCGGGCTCAGATACGCAGTATTTT,CASKVGRLAGSDTQYF
-,15,TRBV19,-,TRBJ1-2,TGTGCCAGTAGTATTGGGGGGGCGCTTGGACATGGCTACACCTTC,CASSIGGALGHGYTF